The next 10 T cell receptor beta chains were all read from a single sample in a study of shared clonotypes between healthy human individuals. Naive CD8 isolation took CD45RO-negative cells positively selected for CCR7 and excluded terminally differentiated effector memory CD45RA+ cells. Using immunoSEQ multiplex PCR, the repertoire was profiled, and TCRdb retains in-frame clones only, with some absent. The table lists about 820,000 clones, more than 85% of them singletons. Sequences were obtained from naive CD8+ T cells sorted from blood. These TCRs come from a man aged 25 to 40 in good health.

The gene calls are TRBV7-2 and TRBJ1-4; D gene uncertain. The CDR3 spans 16 residues. Germline CDR1 is SGHTA and CDR2 is FQGNSA. Trimming shortened V by 1 base and J by 0 bases, and 9 bases separated the two germline ends. The CDR3 loop is CASSLGTGSTNEKLFF. In DNA form, the CDR3 reads TGTGCCAGCAGCTTAGGGACGGGCTCAACTAATGAAAAACTGTTTTTT.

J is TRBJ2-7 and V is TRBV4-2; 10 bases map to TRBD2. CDR3 length: 15 residues. V lost 1 base, J lost 4 bases, and 4 bases stayed unmatched. CDR1 LGHNA and CDR2 YNFKEQ come from the germline V gene. CDR3 amino acids: CASSQVASGSYEQYF. The CDR3 region has the DNA TGTGCCAGCAGCCAAGTGGCTAGCGGGAGTTACGAGCAGTACTTC.

This clone was observed a single time. This chain uses TRBV30 with TRBJ2-1, with 12 positions matching TRBD2. Germline CDR1 and CDR2: GTSNPN and SVGIG (reference sequence). Germline trimming cut 4 bases from V and 7 bases from J; bases unmatched to any gene: 5. This CDR3 is 14 amino acids long. In nucleotides, the CDR3 is TGTGCCTGGAATGCCGGGACTAGCGGGAATGAGCAGTTCTTC. Translated: CAWNAGTSGNEQFF. The full variable domain, rest sourced from reference TRBV30 and TRBJ2-1, is SQTIHQWPATLVQPVGSPLSLECTVEGTSNPNLYWYRQAAGRGLQLLFYSVGIGQISSEVPQNLSASRPQDRQFILSSKKLLLSDSGFYLCAWNAGTSGNEQFFGPGTRLTVL.

The chain couples TRBV6-6 to TRBJ2-1; D may be TRBD1 (5 bases). With 0 bases removed from V and 6 bases from J, the gap between germline ends came to 12 bases. The germline CDR1 and CDR2 sequences are MNHNY and SVGAGI (reference sequence). The CDR3 length is 15 residues. In nucleotides, the CDR3 is TGTGCCAGCAGTTACTCGTCTTTGGGGCTCAATGAGCAGTTCTTC. The encoded protein is CASSYSSLGLNEQFF.

The chain recombines TRBV30 with TRBJ1-1, with D possibly TRBD1 on 5 matching bases. The CDR3 extends over 12 amino acids. V was cut by 2 bases and J by 8 bases, with 12 bases left in between. Germline V gives CDR1 GTSNPN, CDR2 SVGIG (reference sequence). The CDR3 loop reads CAWSFRQQEAFF. CDR3 coding DNA: TGTGCCTGGAGTTTTCGACAGCAAGAAGCTTTCTTT.

This clone was counted a single time. This sequence joins TRBV5-1 and TRBJ2-7; weak D call: TRBD1 (6 bases). The V gene lost 4 bases and the J gene lost 2 bases, with 10 bases spanning the gap. Germline CDR1 and CDR2: SGHRS and YFSETQ. This CDR3 has 13 amino acids. DNA for the CDR3: TGCGCCAGCAGCCCACAGGGAGCCTACGAGCAGTACTTC. Its translation is CASSPQGAYEQYF.

V usage is TRBV13 and J usage is TRBJ2-7, with 12 nucleotides matching TRBD2. V was pared by 2 bases and J by 4 bases, with 9 bases of the junction left unmatched. The CDR3 contains 17 residues. Germline loops: CDR1 PRHDT, CDR2 FYEKMQ (reference sequence). CDR3 DNA: TGTGCCAGCAGCTTACGCCCTAGCGGGAGGGCCGGGTACGAGCAGTACTTC. Protein: CASSLRPSGRAGYEQYF.

V gene TRBV29-1 combines with J gene TRBJ1-1, with D possibly being TRBD1 (5 bases). Trimming pared 1 base from V and 2 bases from J, leaving 11 bases between. The CDR3 has 14 amino acids. Germline values: CDR1 SQVTM, CDR2 ANQGSEA. The CDR3 bases are TGCAGCGTTGAAGCCCCGGGACTTAACACTGAAGCTTTCTTT. Protein: CSVEAPGLNTEAFF.

J is TRBJ2-7 and V is TRBV27; 10 bases agree with TRBD2. The trim removed 2 bases at V and 4 bases at J, leaving 5 bases unmatched. The CDR3 consists of 15 residues. The germline V gene has CDR1 MNHEY and CDR2 SMNVEV (reference sequence). DNA for the CDR3: TGTGCCAGCAGTTTAAGCGGGACTAGCGTTTACGAGCAGTACTTC. It translates to CASSLSGTSVYEQYF.

The CDR3 DNA follows: TGTGCCAGCAGGACAGCCATGAACACTGAAGCTTTCTTT. Translating it yields CASRTAMNTEAFF. The chain recombines TRBV27 with TRBJ1-1; D might be TRBD1 (5 bases). This CDR3 comprises 13 residues. V dropped 6 bases and J dropped 0 bases, with 8 bases sitting between them. The germline V gene encodes CDR1 MNHEY and CDR2 SMNVEV (reference sequence).